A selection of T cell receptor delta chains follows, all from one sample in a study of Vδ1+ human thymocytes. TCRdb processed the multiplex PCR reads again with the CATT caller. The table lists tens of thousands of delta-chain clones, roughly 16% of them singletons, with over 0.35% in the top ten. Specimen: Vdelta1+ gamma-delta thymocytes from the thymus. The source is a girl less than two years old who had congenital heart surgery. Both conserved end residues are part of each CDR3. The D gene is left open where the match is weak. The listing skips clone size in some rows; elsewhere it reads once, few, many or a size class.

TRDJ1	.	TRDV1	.	TGTGCTCTTGGGGGCCTCCCTCTTCCTACCAGCCCCCGATTTACTGGGGAGTCGTACACCGATAAACTCATCTTT	CALGGLPLPTSPRFTGESYTDKLIF
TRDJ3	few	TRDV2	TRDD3	TGTGCCTGTGACACCGGCCCGGGGGATACCCCCTGGGACACCCGACAGATGTTTTTC	CACDTGPGDTPWDTRQMFF
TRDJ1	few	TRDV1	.	TGTGCTCTCGGGGAAGTAGAGGCCGGGGAGGGACTCATCTTT	CALGEVEAGEGLIF
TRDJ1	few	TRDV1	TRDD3	TGTGCTCTTGGGGGGACTATAGCGGTTTGGGGGATAGGGTCGTACACCGATAAACTCATCTTT	CALGGTIAVWGIGSYTDKLIF
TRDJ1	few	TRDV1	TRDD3	TGTGCTCTTGGGGATGAGCCTGGGGGATCGGGTTACACCGATAAACTCATCTTT	CALGDEPGGSGYTDKLIF
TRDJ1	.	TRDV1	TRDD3	TGTGCTCTTGGGGTCCCTTCCTTAGCTCAGGGGGACCTGGGGGATCCCATAAGATGGACCGATAAACTCATCTTT	CALGVPSLAQGDLGDPIRWTDKLIF
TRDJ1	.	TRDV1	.	TGTGCTCTTGGGGAATCTAGCACCGCCTTACCGCCGTACACCGATAAACTCATCTTT	CALGESSTALPPYTDKLIF
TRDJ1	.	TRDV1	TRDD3	TGTGCTGTTGGGGAACTAGCGTCCTACGTGGGGGGGATACCGAATCCGATCACCGATAAACTCATCTTT	CAVGELASYVGGIPNPITDKLIF
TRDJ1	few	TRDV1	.	TGTGCTCTTGGGAGGGGTTCCAAACTCATCTTT	CALGRGSKLIF
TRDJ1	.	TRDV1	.	TGTGCTCTTGGACTCCCGGTGGGGATGGATAAACTCATCTTT	CALGLPVGMDKLIF